This T cell receptor (beta chain) was documented in a study of technical replicates of blood from a handful of donors. CDR3 length: 14 residues. From germline, CDR1 is WNHNN and CDR2 SYGVQD (reference sequence). The V segment lost 6 bases and the J segment 8 bases; nucleotides outside the gene matches: 9. Repertoires were generated with immunoSEQ multiplex PCR, while TCRdb's copy carries only in-frame clones and drops some. This table holds some 74,000 clones, around 91% found once. The chain has TRBV10-1 and TRBJ1-4; the match to TRBD1 covers 7 bases. Sequencing used T cells isolated from PBMCs. The sequence came from a human donor in good health. The CDR3 region has the DNA TGCGCCAGCAGCCCCGGGACAGTAGCCGAAAAACTGTTTTTT. Translation gives CASSPGTVAEKLFF.